Listed here are 22 T cell receptor beta chains from one sample, sequenced in a study of blood T cells in healthy people across ages. The second PCR ran roughly 6 to 11 cycles with a sample-barcoded 5' primer and J-beta primers. MiXCR, applied by TCRdb to the 5' RACE reads, yields one record per CDR3 protein. The table lists fewer than 2,000,000 distinct CDR3 sequences, around 35% of them singletons, with roughly 12% in the top ten. The sequencing input was blood. These receptors came from a woman in her thirties in good health.

The chain has TRBV29-1 and TRBJ2-3; possibly TRBD1 for D (6 bases). Trimming removed 6 bases from V and 2 bases from J, with 15 bases in between. Germline CDR1 is SQVTM and CDR2 is ANQGSEA. This CDR3 is built from 14 residues. The CDR3 DNA reads TGCAGCGTGGCCTCCGGACAGCCCACAGATACGCAGTATTTT. Its protein is CSVASGQPTDTQYF.

The genes are TRBV27 and TRBJ2-1; TRBD2 matches at 14 bases. V trimming: 1 base; J trimming: 7 bases; junction bases outside the gene matches: 12. CDR1 and CDR2 from the germline V gene are MNHEY and SMNVEV (reference sequence). CDR3 size: 19 residues. CDR3 DNA: TGTGCCAGCAGTTTATGGGGTTCCGGGACTAGCGGGAGCTCTAATGAGCAGTTCTTC. Encoded protein: CASSLWGSGTSGSSNEQFF.

The chain carries TRBV3-1 and TRBJ2-2; D uncertain. CDR3 length: 14 amino acids. Trimming took 0 bases from V and 6 from J, leaving 8 bases between them. Germline loops: CDR1 LGHDT, CDR2 YNNKEL (reference sequence). CDR3 in DNA: TGTGCCAGCAGCCAAGACCCCGTCGCCGGGGAGCTGTTTTTT. Translated, it gives CASSQDPVAGELFF.

This clonotype turned up a few times. V is TRBV7-9 and J is TRBJ2-7; 10 positions agree with TRBD1. The CDR3 totals 17 residues. From germline, CDR1 is SEHNR and CDR2 FQNEAQ (reference sequence). V trimming: 6 bases; J trimming: 3 bases; junction bases outside the gene matches: 14. The CDR3 DNA follows: TGTGCCAGCAGTCCCTCCCGGGGACAGGGGACCCTCTACGAGCAGTACTTC. It yields the protein CASSPSRGQGTLYEQYF.

This rearrangement joins TRBV14 to TRBJ1-1, with 11 bases aligning to TRBD1. Germline-derived CDR1 and CDR2 are SGHDN and FVKESK. V shed 4 bases and J 7 bases; nucleotides not matched to a gene: 8. This CDR3 spans 15 amino acids. For the CDR3, the DNA is TGTGCCAGCAGCCGAGGGACAGGGGGTGAGAATGAAGCTTTCTTT. Residues: CASSRGTGGENEAFF.

The chain carries TRBV28 and TRBJ1-6; D might be TRBD1 (5 bases). V was cut by 7 bases and J by 7 bases, with 11 bases left in between. The germline gives CDR1 MDHEN, CDR2 SYDVKM. This CDR3 is 13 amino acids long. CDR3 bases: TGTGCCAGCATTACCGGGGGGAATTCACCCCTCCACTTT. Translation gives CASITGGNSPLHF.

This clonotype occurred a few times. The chain combines TRBV5-1 with TRBJ1-4; no definite D call. The length of the CDR3 is 15 residues. The V end was cut by 2 bases, the J end by 4 bases, with 12 bases between. Germline values: CDR1 SGHRS, CDR2 YFSETQ. The CDR3 sequence: CASSFSGRLNEKLFF. In DNA form, the CDR3 reads TGCGCCAGCAGCTTTTCCGGGAGGCTTAATGAAAAACTGTTTTTT.

This clonotype has only a few counts. The rearrangement links TRBV25-1 to TRBJ2-3; tentative D call: TRBD1 (5 bases). The V gene's germline CDR1 is MGHDK and CDR2 SYGVNS. V was trimmed by 6 bases and J by 0 bases, leaving 10 bases between them. The CDR3 runs to 14 residues. For the CDR3, the DNA is TGTGCCAGCAGAGGCAGGGTCAGCACAGATACGCAGTATTTT. It is translated as CASRGRVSTDTQYF.

The chain uses TRBV12-3 or TRBV12-4 and TRBJ1-2, with TRBD1 identical over 9 bases. The V segment lost 5 bases and the J segment 2 bases; nucleotides outside the gene matches: 6. This CDR3 region has 15 residues. CDR3 sequence reads: CASSQPGTGNYGYTF. The CDR3 coding sequence is TGTGCCAGCAGTCAACCGGGGACAGGGAACTATGGCTACACCTTC.

This clonotype was counted a few times. The genes are TRBV9 and TRBJ2-7; D is possibly TRBD2 (6 bases). CDR1 is SGDLS and CDR2 is YYNGEE in the germline V gene. Trimming took 4 bases from V and 3 from J, leaving 14 bases between them. The CDR3 has 14 residues. The CDR3 bases are TGTGCCAGCAGCATCGGGACTCACGACTACGAGCAGTACTTC. Protein product: CASSIGTHDYEQYF.

Note on this clonotype: One junction end does not reproduce the germline sequence, and a read error may be involved. V usage is TRBV11-2 and J usage is TRBJ2-6; D remains ambiguous. Germline V lookup: CDR1 SGHAT, CDR2 FQNNGV. The CDR3 is 15 residues long. This chain's CDR3 is CAGSLVFSGANVLTF. Written as DNA, the CDR3 is TGTGCCGGCAGCTTAGTCTTCTCTGGGGCCAACGTCCTGACTTTC.

V gene TRBV3-1 combines with J gene TRBJ2-1; maybe TRBD2 (5 bases). V lost 0 bases to trimming and J lost 7 bases, with 13 bases between them. The CDR3 totals 15 residues. The germline CDR1 and CDR2 sequences are LGHDT and YNNKEL (reference sequence). CDR3 region: CASSQDAGGWNEQFF. The CDR3 DNA reads as TGTGCCAGCAGCCAAGATGCGGGTGGGTGGAATGAGCAGTTCTTC.

V usage is TRBV4-1 and J usage is TRBJ2-4; possibly TRBD2 for D (5 bases). The CDR3 consists of 19 residues. The V and J ends lost 3 bases and 0 bases respectively, with 21 bases between them. The germline V gene encodes CDR1 MGHRA and CDR2 YSYEKL. The chain's CDR3 is CASSHGSLRPDLAKNIQYF. CDR3 DNA sequence: TGCGCCAGCAGCCACGGCAGTCTGAGGCCGGACTTAGCCAAAAACATTCAGTACTTC.

A few counts support this clonotype. This chain connects TRBV28 to TRBJ1-5; TRBD1 agrees at 9 bases. Germline loops: CDR1 MDHEN, CDR2 SYDVKM. V was pared by 6 bases and J by 6 bases, with 6 bases of the junction left unmatched. The CDR3 extends over 14 amino acids. The CDR3 here is CASRQTGGPQPQHF. CDR3 DNA sequence: TGTGCCAGCAGACAAACAGGGGGCCCTCAGCCCCAGCATTTT.

Worth noting for this clonotype: This clone may be a read error of a much larger clone one base away. The chain uses TRBV12-3 or TRBV12-4 and TRBJ2-3; D is uncertain. V gave up 6 bases and J gave up 0 bases, with 10 bases separating them. This CDR3 contains 14 residues. In nucleotides, the CDR3 is TGTGCCAGCAGGACCGGCGAGAGCACAGATACGCAGTATTTT. Amino acid sequence: CASRTGESTDTQYF.

This clonotype was picked up a small number of times. The rearrangement links TRBV5-6 to TRBJ2-1, with 8 bases matching TRBD1. The trim removed 3 bases at V and 8 bases at J, leaving 4 bases unmatched. This CDR3 contains 13 residues. Germline CDR1 SGHDT, CDR2 YYEEEE. CDR3 DNA: TGTGCCAGCAGCTCGGACAGGGATCATGAGCAGTTCTTC. Translating it yields CASSSDRDHEQFF.

This clonotype was counted ten times or more. The chain has TRBV6-2 or TRBV6-3 and TRBJ2-1, with 12 positions matching TRBD2. The CDR3 contains 18 residues. After removal of 6 bases from V and 5 bases from J, the junction contained 14 bases not matched to a gene. Germline V gives CDR1 MNHEY, CDR2 SVGEGT. CDR3 in DNA: TGTGCCAGCAGCCACCTCCTGACTAGCGGGAGAGATGACAATGAGCAGTTCTTC. Translated: CASSHLLTSGRDDNEQFF.

A remark on this clonotype: Mismatch with germline at one junction end may stem from a read error. V usage is TRBV5-5 and J usage is TRBJ2-1; D possibly corresponds to TRBD1 (5 bases). Germline V lookup: CDR1 SGHKS, CDR2 YYEKEE (reference sequence). The CDR3 length is 15 residues. CDR3 sequence: CTSSSVTTVYNEQFF. The DNA for the CDR3 is TGTACCAGCAGCTCGGTCACGACAGTCTACAATGAGCAGTTCTTC.

This clonotype showed up just once. This clone may be a read error of a much larger clone one base away. V and J are TRBV4-1 and TRBJ2-5; possible D gene TRBD1, 6 bases. The DNA end favors TRBJ2-7, so the J call may be wrong. This CDR3 region has 14 residues. CDR1 is MGHRA and CDR2 is YSYEKL in the germline V gene. The CDR3 sequence: CASSQGGRGGEQYF. CDR3 in DNA: TGCGCCAGCAGCCAAGGAGGCAGAGGGGGCGAGCAGTACTTC.

This clonotype was detected many times. The CDR3 region has the DNA TGCGCCAGCAGCCAAGACGGGACTAGTCAACCCATTCAGTACTTC. Protein: CASSQDGTSQPIQYF. The rearrangement uses TRBV4-1 and TRBJ2-4; 8 positions agree with TRBD2. The germline V gene has CDR1 MGHRA and CDR2 YSYEKL. This CDR3 contains 15 residues. The trim removed 0 bases at V and 9 bases at J, leaving 7 bases unmatched.

The rearrangement uses TRBV29-1 and TRBJ1-1; unclear D gene. The CDR3 runs 13 residues. Trimming shortened V by 7 bases and J by 5 bases, and 17 bases separated the two germline ends. CDR1 and CDR2 from the germline V gene are SQVTM and ANQGSEA. CDR3 residues: CSGFLLGRTEAFF. CDR3 nucleotides: TGCAGCGGTTTTCTGCTGGGAAGAACTGAAGCTTTCTTT.

In nucleotides, the CDR3 is TGTGCCAGCAGCGTATTTTCGGGACTAGATAGGGAGACCCAGTACTTC. The encoded protein is CASSVFSGLDRETQYF. The chain has TRBV9 and TRBJ2-7, with 8 bases lining up with TRBD2. The J call may be incorrect, as the DNA end agrees better with TRBJ2-5. The CDR3 is 16 amino acids. Per the germline V gene, CDR1 is SGDLS and CDR2 is YYNGEE.